The clone carrying this T cell receptor beta chain occurred a few times. Its antigen is currently unknown. The data originate from a study of beta chain features in type 1 diabetes. Study-wide results and caveats: Fewer junction insertions and more nucleotide deletions appeared in type 1 diabetes patients. HLA effects on TCRB rearrangement stayed unresolved here.

Every isolated RNA sample was fully reverse transcribed, so sequencing captured expressed TCRB transcripts. Samples of naive, central memory and regulatory T cells yielded a mean of about 3.4 million reads. Produced via immunoSEQ multiplex PCR; TCRdb's table is partial and in-frame only. The sample yields about 290,000 clones, about 8.5% seen once. The V gene end was trimmed by 5 bases and the J gene end by 1 base; junction bases not matched to a gene: 5. Germline V lookup: CDR1 SGHRS, CDR2 YFSETQ. This CDR3 has 15 amino acids. Sequenced sample: central memory CD4+ T cells from blood. The J gene is TRBJ2-2, the V gene TRBV5-1, with 7 bases identical to TRBD1. The receptor comes from a young woman in good health. The chain's CDR3 is CASRDRLLNTGELFF. For the CDR3, the DNA is TGCGCCAGCAGGGACAGGTTACTGAACACCGGGGAGCTGTTTTTT. Together with reference TRBV5-1 and TRBJ2-2, the CDR3 gives the full variable domain: KAGVTQTPRYLIKTRGQQVTLSCSPISGHRSVSWYQQTPGQGLQFLFEYFSETQRNKGNFPGRFSGRQFSNSRSEMNVSTLELGDSALYLCASRDRLLNTGELFFGEGSRLTVL.